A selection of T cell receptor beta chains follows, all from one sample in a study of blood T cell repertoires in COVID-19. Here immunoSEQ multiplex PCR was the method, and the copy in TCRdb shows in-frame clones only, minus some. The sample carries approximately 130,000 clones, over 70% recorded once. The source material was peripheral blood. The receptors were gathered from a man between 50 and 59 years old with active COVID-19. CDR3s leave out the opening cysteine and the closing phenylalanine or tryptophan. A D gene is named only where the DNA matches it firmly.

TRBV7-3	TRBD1	ASSRAGGEQF
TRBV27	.	ASSPRDNTNSPLH
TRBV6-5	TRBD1	ASSRDRAGTEAF
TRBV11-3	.	ASSAGANTEAF
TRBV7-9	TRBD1	ASSPFGQGGLNTEAF
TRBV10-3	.	AISGTPNTEAF
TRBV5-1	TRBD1	ASSSTGSANTGELF
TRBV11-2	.	ASSIRTGNRALF
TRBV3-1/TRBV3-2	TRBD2	ASSQTGTSHYEQY
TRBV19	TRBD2	ASSLGGKHYEQY
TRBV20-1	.	SARSGNGYT
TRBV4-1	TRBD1	ASSHGGRTGAIWAEAF
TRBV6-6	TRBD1	ASSYSGTVVGYT
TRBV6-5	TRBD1	ASTPGQEYGYT
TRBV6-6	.	AGGLSTGTQY
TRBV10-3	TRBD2	AISPGTSDLTQY
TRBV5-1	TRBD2	ASGERGDLNEQF